The 20 T cell receptor beta chains below all came from one sample that was sequenced in a study of OX40 agonist ivuxolimab in advanced cancers. The repertoire was sequenced with immunoSEQ multiplex PCR; TCRdb's copy has only in-frame clones and lacks some. Here the sample spans some 8,000 clones, around 75% being singletons. The starting material was CD4+ or CD8+ T cells sorted from blood, obtained in a trial of the OX40 agonist ivuxolimab. These receptor sequences come from an adult with an advanced solid tumor such as melanoma, head and neck, liver or kidney cancer.

The V call is TRBV14, the J call TRBJ1-2, with no clear D. Trimming took off 5 bases at V and 3 bases at J, with 10 bases between the two ends. CDR3 size: 13 residues. CDR1 SGHDN and CDR2 FVKESK come from the germline V gene. The CDR3 reads CASSVHGDYGYTF. In nucleotides, the CDR3 is TGTGCCAGCAGCGTACACGGAGACTATGGCTACACCTTC.

The chain uses TRBV29-1 and TRBJ2-7; 9 bases are a match to TRBD2. The CDR3 runs to 15 residues. Germline CDR1 is SQVTM and CDR2 is ANQGSEA. The V and J ends lost 4 bases and 2 bases, in that order; junction bases with no gene match: 9. CDR3 residues: CSVVSSSGETYEQYF. The CDR3 bases are TGCAGCGTTGTTAGCTCTAGCGGGGAAACCTACGAGCAGTACTTC.

This chain links TRBV27 with TRBJ2-7; D uncertain. Germline CDR1 is MNHEY and CDR2 is SMNVEV (reference sequence). The V and J ends lost 4 bases and 6 bases respectively, with 7 bases between them. The CDR3 is 11 amino acids. The CDR3 sequence: CASSSPPEQYF. The CDR3, as DNA: TGTGCCAGCAGTTCACCCCCCGAGCAGTACTTC.

This rearrangement joins TRBV10-1 to TRBJ1-6; possible D gene TRBD1, 5 bases. Germline CDR1 and CDR2: WNHNN and SYGVQD (reference sequence). The CDR3 is made up of 13 amino acids. V lost 0 bases, J lost 9 bases, and 6 bases lay in between. CDR3 loop: CASSESGASPLHF. CDR3 nucleotides: TGCGCCAGCAGTGAGTCCGGGGCTTCACCCCTCCACTTT.

The chain combines TRBV6-4 with TRBJ2-3; a possible D gene is TRBD2 (6 bases). V lost 3 bases and J 1 base, leaving 11 bases between the germline ends. The CDR3 is 15 residues long. Per the germline V gene, CDR1 is MRHNA and CDR2 is SNTAGT. CDR3 amino acids: CASSETGGGTDTQYF. Here the CDR3 DNA reads TGTGCCAGCAGTGAAACGGGCGGGGGCACAGATACGCAGTATTTT.

The V and J genes are TRBV27 and TRBJ2-3; D not resolved. This CDR3 region has 11 residues. V lost 5 bases and J 6 bases, leaving 6 bases between the germline ends. Germline V CDR1 and CDR2: MNHEY, SMNVEV (reference sequence). The DNA for the CDR3 is TGTGCCAGCAGTGAAGGTGATACGCAGTATTTT. Its translation is CASSEGDTQYF.

V usage is TRBV13 and J usage is TRBJ2-7, with 9 bases matching TRBD2. The V segment lost 5 bases and the J segment 3 bases; nucleotides outside the gene matches: 8. From germline, CDR1 is PRHDT and CDR2 FYEKMQ (reference sequence). The length of the CDR3 is 15 residues. The CDR3 DNA reads as TGTGCCAGCAGCCTGGGACTAGCTGTTATCTACGAGCAGTACTTC. Amino acids: CASSLGLAVIYEQYF. Supplemented by reference TRBV13 and TRBJ2-7, the full variable domain reads AAGVIQSPRHLIKEKRETATLKCYPIPRHDTVYWYQQGPGQDPQFLISFYEKMQSDKGSIPDRFSAQQFSDYHSELNMSSLELGDSALYFCASSLGLAVIYEQYFGPGTRLTVT.

In DNA, the CDR3 is TGCGCCAGCAGCCAAGGGGGGACAGGAGGTGAGCAGTACTTC. Its protein product is CASSQGGTGGEQYF. This chain links TRBV4-1 with TRBJ2-7; 8 bases line up with TRBD1. Trimming cost V 1 base and J 7 bases; bases outside gene matches: 6. Germline CDR1 MGHRA, CDR2 YSYEKL. The CDR3 length is 14 residues.

This clone occurred once. The gene calls are TRBV5-4 and TRBJ2-7; 11 nucleotides match TRBD1. This CDR3 is 15 amino acids long. The germline V gene encodes CDR1 SGHNT and CDR2 YYREEE (reference sequence). With 4 bases clipped from V and 7 bases from J, the junction kept 10 bases outside the gene matches. The CDR3 DNA sequence: TGTGCCAGCAGCCTGACAGGGACAGGGGGTTCGGAGCAGTACTTC. This codes for CASSLTGTGGSEQYF.

The chain joins TRBV29-1 to TRBJ2-5, with a possible D match to TRBD2 (7 bases). Germline assignment: CDR1 SQVTM and CDR2 ANQGSEA. The V gene lost 6 bases and the J gene lost 4 bases, with 12 bases spanning the gap. This CDR3 is 12 amino acids long. Written as DNA, the CDR3 is TGCAGCGTAGGGGGGGCGTTAGAGACCCAGTACTTC. Protein sequence: CSVGGALETQYF. Drawing the rest from reference TRBV29-1 and TRBJ2-5, the complete variable domain is SAVISQKPSRDICQRGTSLTIQCQVDSQVTMMFWYRQQPGQSLTLIATANQGSEATYESGFVIDKFPISRPNLTFSTLTVSNMSPEDSSIYLCSVGGALETQYFGPGTRLLVL.

This clone is classed as medium-sized. This chain uses TRBV6-5 with TRBJ2-3; TRBD2 matches 12 bases. CDR1 and CDR2 from the germline V gene are MNHEY and SVGAGI. This CDR3 region has 15 residues. Germline trimming cut 6 bases from V and 3 bases from J; bases unmatched to any gene: 4. The DNA for the CDR3 is TGTGCCAGCAGATCAGGACTAGCGGGGACAGATACGCAGTATTTT. Translation: CASRSGLAGTDTQYF.

The rearrangement links TRBV6-5 to TRBJ1-2; TRBD1 might be the D (5 bases). The CDR3 extends over 15 amino acids. V was clipped by 7 bases and J by 1 base, with 16 bases between them. Looked up from germline, CDR1 is MNHEY and CDR2 is SVGAGI. Here the CDR3 DNA reads TGTGCCAGCACTGGGGCCCCGGATGTTAACTATGGCTACACCTTC. It translates to CASTGAPDVNYGYTF.

The V gene is TRBV5-4, the J gene TRBJ2-1; D gene uncertain. CDR1 and CDR2 from the germline V gene are SGHNT and YYREEE (reference sequence). V lost 4 bases and J lost 9, with 14 bases in between. The CDR3 has 13 residues. The CDR3 coding sequence is TGTGCCAGCAGCGTTGCTAATCAGGTTGAGCAGTTCTTC. This encodes CASSVANQVEQFF. Supplemented by reference TRBV5-4 and TRBJ2-1, the full variable domain reads ETGVTQSPTHLIKTRGQQVTLRCSSQSGHNTVSWYQQALGQGPQFIFQYYREEENGRGNFPPRFSGLQFPNYSSELNVNALELDDSALYLCASSVANQVEQFFGPGTRLTVL.

This chain connects TRBV29-1 to TRBJ2-7; the match to TRBD1 covers 12 bases. The germline gives CDR1 SQVTM, CDR2 ANQGSEA. The CDR3 is 15 residues long. The V segment lost 4 bases and the J segment 2 bases; nucleotides outside the gene matches: 6. CDR3 DNA sequence: TGCAGCGTTGGGTCGGGACAGGGGGCGACCTACGAGCAGTACTTC. Amino acids: CSVGSGQGATYEQYF.

The chain carries TRBV6-6 and TRBJ2-5, with D maybe TRBD1 (5 bases). V was trimmed by 7 bases and J by 9 bases, leaving 9 bases between them. The CDR3 totals 10 residues. Germline assignment: CDR1 MNHNY and CDR2 SVGAGI (reference sequence). The CDR3 sequence is CASNDSPQYF. In nucleotides, the CDR3 is TGTGCCAGCAATGACAGTCCCCAGTACTTC.

The chain has TRBV29-1 and TRBJ1-1; no clear D. V was trimmed by 5 bases and J by 3 bases, leaving 19 bases between them. The CDR3 extends over 15 amino acids. Per germline, CDR1 SQVTM and CDR2 ANQGSEA. CDR3 sequence reads: CSVRYKVGQDTEAFF. CDR3 DNA: TGCAGCGTTAGATATAAAGTGGGTCAGGACACTGAAGCTTTCTTT.

About this clone itself: This may stem from a read error, because a much larger clone lies one nucleotide away. The chain recombines TRBV7-9 with TRBJ2-7; D might be TRBD1 (5 bases). V lost 1 base, J lost 5 bases, and 9 bases lay in between. The CDR3 runs to 13 residues. CDR1 is SEHNR and CDR2 is FQNEAQ in the germline V gene (reference sequence). This CDR3 reads CASSLGSGNEQYF. The CDR3 DNA is TGTGCCAGCAGCTTAGGGTCAGGGAACGAGCAGTACTTC.

CDR3 DNA sequence: TGTGCCAGCAATCCTCCGGGTTTTACGCAGTATTTT. Residues: CASNPPGFTQYF. The chain recombines TRBV6-6 with TRBJ2-3; D gene uncertain. The V gene's germline CDR1 is MNHNY and CDR2 SVGAGI (reference sequence). Trimming shortened V by 7 bases and J by 8 bases, and 13 bases separated the two germline ends. The CDR3 totals 12 residues.

The gene calls are TRBV4-1 and TRBJ2-3, with 7 bases aligning to TRBD1. The junction had 9 bases not matched to a gene; V was cut back by 5 bases and J by 4 bases. The CDR3 spans 15 residues. Germline V gives CDR1 MGHRA, CDR2 YSYEKL. DNA for the CDR3: TGCGCCAGCAGCTTCACAGGGGTCGTTGCAGATACGCAGTATTTT. This sequence encodes CASSFTGVVADTQYF.

The V and J genes are TRBV9 and TRBJ2-3; D call uncertain. Germline CDR1 is SGDLS and CDR2 is YYNGEE. CDR3 length: 14 residues. Between the trimmed V and J ends, which lost 5 bases and 2 bases, there was a span of 12 bases. CDR3 nucleotides: TGTGCCAGCAGTGAACTAACAATCACAGATACGCAGTATTTT. Translating it yields CASSELTITDTQYF.